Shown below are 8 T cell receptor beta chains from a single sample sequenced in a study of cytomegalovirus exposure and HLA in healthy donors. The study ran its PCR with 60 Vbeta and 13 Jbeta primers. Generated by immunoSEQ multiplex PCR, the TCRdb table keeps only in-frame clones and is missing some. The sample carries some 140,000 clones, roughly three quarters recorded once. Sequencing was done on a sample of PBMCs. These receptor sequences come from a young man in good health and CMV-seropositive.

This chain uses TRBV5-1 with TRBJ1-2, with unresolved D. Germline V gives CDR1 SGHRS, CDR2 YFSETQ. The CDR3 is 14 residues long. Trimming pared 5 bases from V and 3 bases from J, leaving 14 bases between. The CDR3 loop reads CASSFGRGDYGYTF. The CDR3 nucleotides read TGCGCCAGCAGTTTTGGACGGGGTGACTATGGCTACACCTTC.

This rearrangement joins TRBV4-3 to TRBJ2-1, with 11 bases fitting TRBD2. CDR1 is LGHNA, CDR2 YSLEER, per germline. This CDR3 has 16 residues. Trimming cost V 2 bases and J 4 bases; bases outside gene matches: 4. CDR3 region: CASSQMTSGVYNEQFF. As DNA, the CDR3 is TGCGCCAGCAGCCAAATGACTAGCGGGGTTTACAATGAGCAGTTCTTC.

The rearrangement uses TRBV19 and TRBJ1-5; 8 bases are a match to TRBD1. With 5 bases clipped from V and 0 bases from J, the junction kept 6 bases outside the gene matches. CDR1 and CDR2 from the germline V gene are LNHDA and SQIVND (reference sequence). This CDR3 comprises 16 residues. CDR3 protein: CASSPRQGNSNQPQHF. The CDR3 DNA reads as TGTGCCAGTAGTCCGAGACAGGGGAATAGCAATCAGCCCCAGCATTTT.

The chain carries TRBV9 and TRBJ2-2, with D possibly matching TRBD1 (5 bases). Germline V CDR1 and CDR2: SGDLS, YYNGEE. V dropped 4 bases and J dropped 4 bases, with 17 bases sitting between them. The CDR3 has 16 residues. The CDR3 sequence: CASSTDDRSGTGELFF. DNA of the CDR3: TGTGCCAGCAGCACGGACGACAGAAGTGGCACCGGGGAGCTGTTTTTT.

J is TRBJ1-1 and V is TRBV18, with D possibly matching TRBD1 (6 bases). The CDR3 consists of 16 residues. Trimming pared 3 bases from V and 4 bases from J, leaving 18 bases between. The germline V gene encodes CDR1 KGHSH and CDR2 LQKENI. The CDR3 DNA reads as TGTGCCAGCTCACCGGGCCGGGGGGGCGGCGGCACTGAAGCTTTCTTT. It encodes CASSPGRGGGGTEAFF.

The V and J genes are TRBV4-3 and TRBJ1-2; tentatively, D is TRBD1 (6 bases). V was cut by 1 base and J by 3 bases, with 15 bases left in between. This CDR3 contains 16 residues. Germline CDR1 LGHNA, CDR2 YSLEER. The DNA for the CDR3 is TGCGCCAGCAGCCAAGCAGGGGCAGGGGCATACTATGGCTACACCTTC. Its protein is CASSQAGAGAYYGYTF.

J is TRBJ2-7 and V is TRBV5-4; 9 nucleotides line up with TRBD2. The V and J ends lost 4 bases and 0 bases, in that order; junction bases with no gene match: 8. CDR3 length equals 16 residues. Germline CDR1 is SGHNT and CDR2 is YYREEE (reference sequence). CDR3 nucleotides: TGTGCCAGCAGCCTCCTGTCTAGCGGGATCTCCTACGAGCAGTACTTC. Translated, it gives CASSLLSSGISYEQYF.

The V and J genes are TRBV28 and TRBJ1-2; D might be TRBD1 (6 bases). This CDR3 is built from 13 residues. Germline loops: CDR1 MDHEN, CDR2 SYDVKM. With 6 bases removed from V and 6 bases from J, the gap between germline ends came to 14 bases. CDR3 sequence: CASRSRGWDGYTF. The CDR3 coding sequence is TGTGCCAGCAGGTCCAGGGGTTGGGATGGCTACACCTTC.